This T cell receptor beta chain appears in the sequencing data of a study of patients and donors after allogeneic stem cell transplantation. The CDR3 runs to 15 residues. Losses at the gene ends were 5 bases for V and 6 bases for J; bases not matched to a gene: 7. CDR1 is MGHDK and CDR2 is SYGVNS in the germline V gene. TCRdb reanalysed the RT-PCR reads using MiXCR and keeps one entry per CDR3 protein. The sample holds fewer than 200,000 distinct CDR3 sequences, about 30% seen once. The V call is TRBV25-1, the J call TRBJ2-1, with 10 nucleotides matching TRBD2. The sample taken for sequencing was blood, either unsorted or a sorted T cell fraction (not recorded which). The clonotype comes from a human donor who was either an allogeneic HSCT recipient or a stem cell or donor lymphocyte infusion donor (not recorded which). It is not recorded whose cells these are; they may come from a transplant donor. This chain's CDR3 is CASSFLAGGPNEQFF. The DNA for the CDR3 is TGTGCCAGCAGTTTCTTAGCGGGAGGTCCCAATGAGCAGTTCTTC.